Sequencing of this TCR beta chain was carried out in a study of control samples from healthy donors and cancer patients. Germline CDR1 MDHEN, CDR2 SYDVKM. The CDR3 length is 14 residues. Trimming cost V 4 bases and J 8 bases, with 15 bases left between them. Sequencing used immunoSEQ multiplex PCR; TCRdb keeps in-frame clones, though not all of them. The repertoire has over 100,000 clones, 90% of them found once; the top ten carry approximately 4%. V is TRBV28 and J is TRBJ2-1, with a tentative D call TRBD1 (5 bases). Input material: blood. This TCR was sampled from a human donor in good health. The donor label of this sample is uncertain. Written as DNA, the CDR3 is TGTGCCAGCAGTTCGGTAGGGGATGGCGATGAGCAGTTCTTC. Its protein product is CASSSVGDGDEQFF.